This is a list of T cell receptor beta chains from one sample in a study of T cell responses to AZD1222 COVID-19 vaccine. The table came from immunoSEQ multiplex PCR; TCRdb's copy has only in-frame clones and leaves some out. The repertoire consists of more than 95,000 clones, with 80% to 90% occurring once and the leading ten covering roughly 4.2%. The sample consisted of peripheral blood, taken on day 0 of AZD1222 vaccination. The receptors here all came from an adult in good health. CDR3s include the opening cysteine and the closing phenylalanine or tryptophan. The D gene is left open where the match is weak. The size field is filled for only some rows; it gives once, few, many or a size class.

-,TRBD2,TRBV19,TRBJ2-2,CASSFGLDGGTGELFF,TGTGCCAGTAGTTTCGGACTAGATGGGGGAACCGGGGAGCTGTTTTTT
-,TRBD2,TRBV11-1,TRBJ2-1,CASSLKLAGLFF,TGTGCCAGCAGCTTAAAACTAGCGGGACTATTCTTC
-,-,TRBV19,TRBJ2-7,CASSIGGSSYEQYF,TGTGCCAGTAGTATCGGTGGGAGCTCCTACGAGCAGTACTTC
-,-,TRBV3-1/TRBV3-2,TRBJ2-3,CASSQETGRDTDTQYF,TGTGCCAGCAGCCAAGAAACCGGGCGAGACACAGATACGCAGTATTTT
once,-,TRBV5-1,TRBJ2-2,CASSGTPSDTGELFF,TGCGCCAGCAGCGGGACTCCTTCTGATACCGGGGAGCTGTTTTTT
-,-,TRBV3-1/TRBV3-2,TRBJ1-1,CASSSWALPSRNTEAFF,TGTGCCAGCAGCTCCTGGGCCCTCCCTTCCAGGAACACTGAAGCTTTCTTT
-,-,TRBV18,TRBJ2-1,CASSPEPWVYEQFF,TGTGCCAGCTCACCGGAACCTTGGGTCTATGAGCAGTTCTTC
once,-,TRBV6-2/TRBV6-3,TRBJ2-5,CASSYRDLRETQYF,TGTGCCAGCAGTTATAGGGATTTGAGGGAGACCCAGTACTTC
-,-,TRBV6-5,TRBJ2-7,CASTGDGGYEQYF,TGTGCCAGCACGGGAGATGGGGGCTACGAGCAGTACTTC
-,-,TRBV6-5,TRBJ2-3,CASSYRTARTDTQYF,TGTGCCAGCAGTTATCGGACAGCGAGAACAGATACGCAGTATTTT
-,TRBD1,TRBV7-9,TRBJ1-4,CASSPTGGTTTNEKLFF,TGTGCCAGCAGCCCGACAGGGGGCACAACAACTAATGAAAAACTGTTTTTT
few,TRBD1,TRBV15,TRBJ2-2,CATSGTANTGELFF,TGTGCCACCAGTGGGACAGCGAACACCGGGGAGCTGTTTTTT
-,-,TRBV12-3/TRBV12-4,TRBJ1-1,CASSSRNTEAFF,TGTGCCAGCAGTTCACGAAACACTGAAGCTTTCTTT
-,TRBD1,TRBV28,TRBJ1-1,CASSEEGQGWSEAFF,TGTGCCAGCAGTGAGGAAGGACAGGGGTGGTCTGAAGCTTTCTTT
-,-,TRBV19,TRBJ1-6,CASTPRDTSYNSPLHF,TGTGCCAGTACTCCACGGGACACCTCCTATAATTCACCCCTCCACTTT
-,-,TRBV28,TRBJ2-2,CASSTTVAGELFF,TGTGCCAGCAGTACGACAGTAGCCGGGGAGCTGTTTTTT
-,-,TRBV7-2,TRBJ2-3,CASSPNQLRTDTQYF,TGTGCCAGCAGCCCGAACCAGCTCCGCACAGATACGCAGTATTTT
-,-,TRBV30,TRBJ1-3,CARSLGDSNPGNTIYF,TGTGCCCGTTCGTTGGGCGATTCTAATCCTGGAAACACCATATATTTT
few,-,TRBV5-5,TRBJ2-2,CASSLDPTGELFF,TGTGCCAGCAGCTTGGACCCCACCGGGGAGCTGTTTTTT
-,TRBD2,TRBV19,TRBJ2-1,CASSPQGLADNEQFF,TGTGCCAGTAGTCCACAGGGACTAGCGGATAATGAGCAGTTCTTC
few,TRBD1,TRBV5-1,TRBJ1-1,CASSSPPQGFAFF,TGCGCCAGCAGCAGCCCCCCACAGGGGTTCGCTTTCTTT
-,-,TRBV5-1,TRBJ2-7,CASSFSVGPYEQYF,TGCGCCAGCAGCTTCTCAGTAGGGCCCTACGAGCAGTACTTC
-,-,TRBV9,TRBJ1-1,CASSPSRGMNTEAFF,TGTGCCAGCAGCCCCTCGAGAGGCATGAACACTGAAGCTTTCTTT
-,-,TRBV7-2,TRBJ2-7,CASSRTTDRSYEQYF,TGTGCCAGCAGCCGTACGACAGACAGGAGCTACGAGCAGTACTTC
-,-,TRBV5-1,TRBJ2-1,CASSLIEGFLTSDEQFF,TGCGCCAGCAGCTTGATAGAAGGATTCCTCACGAGCGATGAGCAGTTCTTC
-,TRBD2,TRBV7-7,TRBJ2-2,CASSLVAGGLSGSTGELFF,TGTGCTAGCAGCTTAGTCGCGGGCGGACTTAGCGGGTCCACCGGGGAGCTGTTTTTT
few,-,TRBV7-9,TRBJ1-1,CASSFSGVFTEAFF,TGTGCCAGCAGCTTCTCAGGGGTTTTCACTGAAGCTTTCTTT
once,-,TRBV28,TRBJ1-5,CASSLGAWGGNQPQHF,TGTGCCAGCAGTTTAGGGGCCTGGGGAGGCAATCAGCCCCAGCATTTT
-,TRBD1,TRBV7-9,TRBJ2-3,CASTLNEGTGATDTQYF,TGTGCCAGCACCCTTAACGAAGGGACAGGGGCCACAGATACGCAGTATTTT
-,-,TRBV28,TRBJ1-3,CASRLPQGSGNTIYF,TGTGCCAGCAGACTTCCACAGGGCTCTGGAAACACCATATATTTT
few,-,TRBV7-2,TRBJ1-1,CASSFSVNTEAFF,TGTGCCAGCAGCTTTTCCGTGAACACTGAAGCTTTCTTT